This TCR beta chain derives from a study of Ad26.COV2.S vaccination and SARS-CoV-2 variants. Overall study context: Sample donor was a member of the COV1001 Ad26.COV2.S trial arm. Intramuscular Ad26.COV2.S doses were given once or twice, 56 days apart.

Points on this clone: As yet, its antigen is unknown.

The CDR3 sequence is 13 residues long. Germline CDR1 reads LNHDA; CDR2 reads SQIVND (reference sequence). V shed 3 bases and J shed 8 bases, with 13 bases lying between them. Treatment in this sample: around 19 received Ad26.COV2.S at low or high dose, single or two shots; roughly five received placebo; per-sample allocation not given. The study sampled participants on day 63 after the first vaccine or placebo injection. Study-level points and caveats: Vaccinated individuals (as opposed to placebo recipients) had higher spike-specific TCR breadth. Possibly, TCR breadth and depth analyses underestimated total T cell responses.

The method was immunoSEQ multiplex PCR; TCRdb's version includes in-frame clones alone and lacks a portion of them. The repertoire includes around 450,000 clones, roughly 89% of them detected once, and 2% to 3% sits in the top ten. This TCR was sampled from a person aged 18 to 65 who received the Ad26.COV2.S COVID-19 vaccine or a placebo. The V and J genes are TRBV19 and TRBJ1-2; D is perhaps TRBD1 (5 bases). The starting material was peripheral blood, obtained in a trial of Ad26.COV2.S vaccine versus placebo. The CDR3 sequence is CASSMGERKGYTF. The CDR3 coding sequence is TGTGCCAGTAGTATGGGGGAGAGGAAGGGCTACACCTTC.